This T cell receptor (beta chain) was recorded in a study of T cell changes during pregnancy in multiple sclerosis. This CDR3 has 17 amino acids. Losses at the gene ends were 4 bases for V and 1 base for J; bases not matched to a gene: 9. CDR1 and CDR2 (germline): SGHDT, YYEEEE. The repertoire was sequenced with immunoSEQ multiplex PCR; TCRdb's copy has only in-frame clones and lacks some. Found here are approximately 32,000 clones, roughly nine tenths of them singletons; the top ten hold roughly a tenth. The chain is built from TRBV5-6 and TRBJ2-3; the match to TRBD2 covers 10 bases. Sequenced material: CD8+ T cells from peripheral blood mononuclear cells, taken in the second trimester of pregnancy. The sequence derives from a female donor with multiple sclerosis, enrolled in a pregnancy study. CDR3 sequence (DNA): TGTGCCAGCAGCGTGTACCCTAGCGGGAGTCGCACAGATACGCAGTATTTT. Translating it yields CASSVYPSGSRTDTQYF.